The T cell receptor (beta chain) described here comes from a study of blood T cells in healthy people across ages. General study points: PBMCs went unsorted, and a conclusive naive versus antigen-experienced comparison was therefore prevented.

Turning to this clonotype: Its specificity is not known.

The use of a sample-barcoded 5' primer and a J-beta primer mix characterized a second PCR of 7 to 11 cycles. TCRdb reprocessed the 5' RACE reads with MiXCR, giving one entry per CDR3 protein. The sample yields approximately 790,000 distinct CDR3 sequences, 55% to 65% seen once. V dropped 4 bases and J dropped 1; count of bases not matched to a gene: 3. The CDR3 consists of 15 residues. Germline loops: CDR1 SNHLY, CDR2 FYNNEI. Sequenced material: blood. This clonotype was obtained from a man aged 30 to 45 in good health. The chain couples TRBV2 to TRBJ2-3, with 9 positions matching TRBD2. The CDR3 DNA is TGTGCCAGCAGTGCAAGCGGGGGGCGCACAGATACGCAGTATTTT. Amino acids: CASSASGGRTDTQYF.